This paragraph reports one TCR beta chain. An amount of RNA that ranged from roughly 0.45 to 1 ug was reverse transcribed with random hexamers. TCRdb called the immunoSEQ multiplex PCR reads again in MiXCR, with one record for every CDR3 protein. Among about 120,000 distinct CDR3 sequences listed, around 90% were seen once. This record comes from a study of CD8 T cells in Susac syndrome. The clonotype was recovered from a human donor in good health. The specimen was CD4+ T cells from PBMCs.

CDR3 sequence reads: CASSYQRVEGAGYTF. The DNA of the CDR3 is TGTGCCAGCAGCTACCAGCGAGTTGAGGGGGCTGGCTACACCTTC. The genes are TRBV7-9 and TRBJ1-2; 7 bases agree with TRBD1. V dropped 4 bases and J dropped 7; count of bases not matched to a gene: 12. Looked up from germline, CDR1 is SEHNR and CDR2 is FQNEAQ (reference sequence). The length of the CDR3 is 15 residues.